These 10 T cell receptor beta chains came from one sample sequenced in a study of T cell responses to AZD1222 COVID-19 vaccine. Sequencing used immunoSEQ multiplex PCR; TCRdb keeps in-frame clones, though not all of them. Of roughly 150,000 clones in the sample, about 92% were seen once. The sequenced sample was peripheral blood, obtained on day 0 of AZD1222 vaccination. The receptors were sampled from an adult in good health.

The DNA of the CDR3 is TGTGCCAGCAGCGCCCGGTTAGTGGGCGTTTCACCCCTCCACTTT. It yields the protein CASSARLVGVSPLHF. This chain uses TRBV4-2 with TRBJ1-6; D is undetermined. The CDR3 runs 15 residues. CDR1 and CDR2 (germline): LGHNA, YNFKEQ. Trimming removed 5 bases from V and 9 bases from J, with 17 bases in between.

The rearrangement uses TRBV19 and TRBJ2-7; a weak D match, TRBD2 (5 bases). The CDR3 contains 13 residues. V gave up 2 bases and J gave up 5 bases, with 10 bases separating them. Germline loops: CDR1 LNHDA, CDR2 SQIVND (reference sequence). The CDR3 DNA follows: TGTGCCAGTAGTATATATGTCGGGAACGAGCAGTACTTC. This translates into CASSIYVGNEQYF.

The chain joins TRBV27 to TRBJ1-2; TRBD1 matches at 7 bases. With 5 bases clipped from V and 7 bases from J, the junction kept 13 bases outside the gene matches. Germline V gene sequence: CDR1 MNHEY, CDR2 SMNVEV (reference sequence). This CDR3 spans 15 amino acids. In DNA form, the CDR3 reads TGTGCCAGCAGTCCCGTGGGACAGCCTCCTTCTGGCTACACCTTC. It yields the protein CASSPVGQPPSGYTF.

A single count supports this clone. The CDR3: CAWSVLYANNEQFF. The DNA of the CDR3 is TGTGCCTGGAGTGTCCTCTACGCTAACAATGAGCAGTTCTTC. This chain uses TRBV30 with TRBJ2-1, with D uncertain. V gave up 0 bases and J gave up 5 bases, with 11 bases separating them. This CDR3 spans 14 amino acids. Per the germline V gene, CDR1 is GTSNPN and CDR2 is SVGIG (reference sequence).

This sequence joins TRBV27 and TRBJ2-1; D is undetermined. Germline V gene sequence: CDR1 MNHEY, CDR2 SMNVEV (reference sequence). The CDR3 loop spans 15 amino acids. Trimming took 6 bases from V and 10 from J, leaving 22 bases between them. The CDR3 DNA reads TGTGCCAGCAGCCCGGACGTTTGGGCGGAAAGCGAGCAGTTCTTC. Its translation: CASSPDVWAESEQFF.

The V and J genes are TRBV12-5 and TRBJ1-1; D is possibly TRBD1 (6 bases). The length of the CDR3 is 12 residues. V lost 10 bases, J lost 7 bases, and 16 bases lay in between. Germline V gene data show CDR1 as LGHNT and CDR2 as FRNRAP. The CDR3 DNA sequence: TGTGCTACTAACGACAGGACTGATGAAGCTTTCTTT. Translating it yields CATNDRTDEAFF.

The DNA for the CDR3 is TGTGCCAGCCTGTGGGGTTCTGGAAACACCATATATTTT. Translated: CASLWGSGNTIYF. This chain uses TRBV2 with TRBJ1-3; D ambiguous. The V end was cut by 8 bases, the J end by 1 base, with 9 bases between. This CDR3 contains 13 residues. In germline, CDR1 is SNHLY, CDR2 FYNNEI.

This clone was seen only once. This chain connects TRBV3-1 (or the pseudogene TRBV3-2) to TRBJ2-3, with D perhaps matching TRBD2 (6 bases). CDR3 length: 16 amino acids. The V gene lost 1 base and the J gene lost 2 bases, with 13 bases spanning the gap. Germline loops: CDR1 LGHDT, CDR2 YNNKEL (reference sequence). As DNA, the CDR3 is TGTGCCAGCAGCCAAGGTAGGGGAGGCCTCACAGATACGCAGTATTTT. Its translation: CASSQGRGGLTDTQYF.

V gene TRBV14 combines with J gene TRBJ2-7, with 7 bases that match TRBD2. The CDR3 sequence is 14 residues long. Germline trimming cut 4 bases from V and 5 bases from J; bases unmatched to any gene: 8. The V gene's germline CDR1 is SGHDN and CDR2 FVKESK. Here the CDR3 DNA reads TGTGCCAGCAGCCCCCGAAACGGGGGGAACGAGCAGTACTTC. As protein: CASSPRNGGNEQYF. Full variable domain (remainder filled in from reference TRBV14 and TRBJ2-7): EAGVTQFPSHSVIEKGQTVTLRCDPISGHDNLYWYRRVMGKEIKFLLHFVKESKQDESGMPNNRFLAERTGGTYSTLKVQPAELEDSGVYFCASSPRNGGNEQYFGPGTRLTVT.

The J gene is TRBJ2-7, the V gene TRBV2; weak D call: TRBD1 (6 bases). Germline V CDR1 and CDR2: SNHLY, FYNNEI. This CDR3 is 14 amino acids long. V lost 6 bases, J lost 3 bases, and 15 bases lay in between. The DNA for the CDR3 is TGTGCCAGCAGGGAACAGGGATTCGGCTACGAGCAGTACTTC. It translates to CASREQGFGYEQYF.